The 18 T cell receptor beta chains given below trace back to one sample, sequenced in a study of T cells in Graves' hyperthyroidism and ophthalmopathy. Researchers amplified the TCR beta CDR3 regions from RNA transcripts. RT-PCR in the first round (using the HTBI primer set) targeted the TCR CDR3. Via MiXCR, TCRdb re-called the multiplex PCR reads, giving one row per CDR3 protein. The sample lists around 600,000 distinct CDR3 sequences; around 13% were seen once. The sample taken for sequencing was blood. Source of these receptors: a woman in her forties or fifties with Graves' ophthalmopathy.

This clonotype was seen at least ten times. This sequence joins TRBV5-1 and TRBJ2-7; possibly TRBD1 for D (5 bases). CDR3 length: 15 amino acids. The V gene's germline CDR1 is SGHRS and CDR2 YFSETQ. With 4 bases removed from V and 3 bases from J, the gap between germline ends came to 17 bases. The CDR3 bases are TGCGCCAGCAGCAAACCAGGGCAAGGATTCTACGAGCAGTACTTC. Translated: CASSKPGQGFYEQYF.

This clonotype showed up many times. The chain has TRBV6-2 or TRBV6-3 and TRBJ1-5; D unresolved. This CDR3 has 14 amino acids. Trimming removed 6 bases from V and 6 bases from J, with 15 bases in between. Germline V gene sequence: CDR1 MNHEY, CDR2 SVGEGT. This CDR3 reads CASRGSSPSQPQHF. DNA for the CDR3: TGTGCCAGCAGAGGGTCCTCCCCATCTCAGCCCCAGCATTTT.

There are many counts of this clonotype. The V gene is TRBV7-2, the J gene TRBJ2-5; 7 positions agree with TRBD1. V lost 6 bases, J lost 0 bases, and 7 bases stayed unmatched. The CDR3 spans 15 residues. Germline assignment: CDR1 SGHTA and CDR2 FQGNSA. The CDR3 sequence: CASRIGTANQETQYF. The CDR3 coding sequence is TGTGCCAGCAGGATAGGGACAGCGAACCAAGAGACCCAGTACTTC. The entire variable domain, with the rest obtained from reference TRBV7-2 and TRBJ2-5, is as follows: GAGVSQSPSNKVTEKGKDVELRCDPISGHTALYWYRQSLGQGLEFLIYFQGNSAPDKSGLPSDRFSAERTGGSVSTLTIQRTQQEDSAVYLCASRIGTANQETQYFGPGTRLLVL.

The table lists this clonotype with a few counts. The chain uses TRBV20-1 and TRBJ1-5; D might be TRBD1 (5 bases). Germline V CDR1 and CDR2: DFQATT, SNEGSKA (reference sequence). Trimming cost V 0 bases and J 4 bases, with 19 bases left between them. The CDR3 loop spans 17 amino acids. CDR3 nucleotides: TGCAGTGCTAGAGATGGGGGACGGGGAGGGGCGAATCAGCCCCAGCATTTT. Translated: CSARDGGRGGANQPQHF.

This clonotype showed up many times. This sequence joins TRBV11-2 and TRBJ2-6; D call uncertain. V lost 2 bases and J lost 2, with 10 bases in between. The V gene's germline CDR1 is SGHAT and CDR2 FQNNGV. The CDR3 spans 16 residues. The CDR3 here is CASSLIRAAGANVLTF. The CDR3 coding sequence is TGTGCCAGCAGCTTAATAAGGGCCGCTGGGGCCAACGTCCTGACTTTC.

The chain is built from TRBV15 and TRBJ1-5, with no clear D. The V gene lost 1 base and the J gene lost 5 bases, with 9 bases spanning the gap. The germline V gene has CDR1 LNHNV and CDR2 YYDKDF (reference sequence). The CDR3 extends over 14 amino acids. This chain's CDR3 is CATSRGGEDQPQHF. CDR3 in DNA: TGTGCCACCAGCAGAGGCGGGGAGGATCAGCCCCAGCATTTT.

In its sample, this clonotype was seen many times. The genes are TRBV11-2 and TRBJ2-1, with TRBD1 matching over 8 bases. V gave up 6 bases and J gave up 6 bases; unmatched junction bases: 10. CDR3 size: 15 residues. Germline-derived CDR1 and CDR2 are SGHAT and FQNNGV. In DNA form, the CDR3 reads TGTGCCAGCAGGACCAGGGGGCTAGGTAGCAATGAGCAGTTCTTC. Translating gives CASRTRGLGSNEQFF.

CDR3 in amino acids: CSANEGRTGGMNEQYF. The DNA of the CDR3 is TGCAGTGCTAATGAAGGAAGGACAGGGGGCATGAACGAGCAGTACTTC. The V gene is TRBV20-1, the J gene TRBJ2-7, with TRBD1 matching 11 bases. Germline CDR1 DFQATT, CDR2 SNEGSKA (reference sequence). The ends lost 4 bases at V and 5 bases at J; junction bases unmatched: 13. There are 16 residues in the CDR3.

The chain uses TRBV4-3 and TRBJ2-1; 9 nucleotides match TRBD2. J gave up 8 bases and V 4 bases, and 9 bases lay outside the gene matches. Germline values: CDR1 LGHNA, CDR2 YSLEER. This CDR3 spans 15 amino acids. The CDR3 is CASSRGVAGVDEQFF. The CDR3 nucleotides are TGCGCCAGCAGCCGAGGGGTAGCGGGGGTCGATGAGCAGTTCTTC.

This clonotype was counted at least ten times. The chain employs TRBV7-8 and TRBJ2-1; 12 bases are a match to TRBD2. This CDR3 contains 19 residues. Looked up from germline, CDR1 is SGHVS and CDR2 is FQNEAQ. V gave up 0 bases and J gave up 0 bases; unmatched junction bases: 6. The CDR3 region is CASSLALAGGVSSYNEQFF. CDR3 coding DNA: TGTGCCAGCAGCTTAGCACTAGCGGGAGGTGTGAGCTCCTACAATGAGCAGTTCTTC.

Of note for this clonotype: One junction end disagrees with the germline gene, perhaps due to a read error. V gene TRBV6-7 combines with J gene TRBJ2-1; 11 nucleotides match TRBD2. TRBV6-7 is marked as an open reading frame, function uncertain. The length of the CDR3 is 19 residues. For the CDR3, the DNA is TGTGCCAACAGTTCGTGCGTTCTAGCGGGAGGTACCTCCTACAATGAGCAGTTCTTC. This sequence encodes CANSSCVLAGGTSYNEQFF.

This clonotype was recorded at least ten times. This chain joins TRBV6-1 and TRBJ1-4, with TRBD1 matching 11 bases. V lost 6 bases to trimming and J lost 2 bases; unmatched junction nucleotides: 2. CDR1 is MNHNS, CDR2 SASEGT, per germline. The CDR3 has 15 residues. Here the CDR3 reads CASRGQGATNEKLFF. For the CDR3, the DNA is TGTGCCAGCAGAGGACAGGGGGCGACTAATGAAAAACTGTTTTTT.

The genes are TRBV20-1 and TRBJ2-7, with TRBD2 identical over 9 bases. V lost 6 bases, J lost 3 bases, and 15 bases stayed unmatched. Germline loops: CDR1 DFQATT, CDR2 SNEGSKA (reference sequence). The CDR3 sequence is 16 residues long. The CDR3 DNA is TGCAGTGCCTCCCTCCCCTTAGCGGGAGTAATCTACGAGCAGTACTTC. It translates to CSASLPLAGVIYEQYF.

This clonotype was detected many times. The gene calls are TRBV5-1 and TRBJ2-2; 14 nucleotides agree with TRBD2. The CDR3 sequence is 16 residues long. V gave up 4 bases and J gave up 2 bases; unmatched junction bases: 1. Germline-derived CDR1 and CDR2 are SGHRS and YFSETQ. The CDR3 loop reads CASSGLAGGNTGELFF. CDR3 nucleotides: TGCGCCAGCAGCGGACTAGCGGGAGGAAACACCGGGGAGCTGTTTTTT.

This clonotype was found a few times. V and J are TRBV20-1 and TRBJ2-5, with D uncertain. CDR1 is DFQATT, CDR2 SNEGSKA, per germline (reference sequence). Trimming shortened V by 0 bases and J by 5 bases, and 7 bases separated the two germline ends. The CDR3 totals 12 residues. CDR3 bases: TGCAGTGCTAGAGAAAGGAGTGAGACCCAGTACTTC. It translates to CSARERSETQYF.

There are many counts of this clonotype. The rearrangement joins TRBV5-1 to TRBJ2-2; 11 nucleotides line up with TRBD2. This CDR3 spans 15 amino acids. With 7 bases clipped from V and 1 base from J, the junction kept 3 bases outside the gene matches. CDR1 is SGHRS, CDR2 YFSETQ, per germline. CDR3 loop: CASGLAGGNTGELFF. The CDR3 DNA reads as TGCGCCAGCGGACTAGCGGGTGGGAACACCGGGGAGCTGTTTTTT.

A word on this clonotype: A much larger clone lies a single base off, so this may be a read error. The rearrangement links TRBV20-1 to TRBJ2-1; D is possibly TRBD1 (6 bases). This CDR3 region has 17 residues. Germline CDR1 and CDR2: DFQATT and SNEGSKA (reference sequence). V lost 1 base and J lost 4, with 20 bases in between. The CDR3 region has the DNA TGCAGTGCTAGAGTCATGTTCAGACAGGCGATATACAATGAGCAGTTCTTC. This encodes CSARVMFRQAIYNEQFF.

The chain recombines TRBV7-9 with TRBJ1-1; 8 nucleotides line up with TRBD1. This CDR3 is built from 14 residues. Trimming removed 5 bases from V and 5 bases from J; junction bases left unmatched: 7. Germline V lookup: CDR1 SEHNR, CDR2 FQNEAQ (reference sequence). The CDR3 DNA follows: TGTGCCAGCAGCCCGCGGACAGGGATGACTGAAGCTTTCTTT. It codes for CASSPRTGMTEAFF. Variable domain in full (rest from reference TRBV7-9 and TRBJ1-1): DTGVSQNPRHKITKRGQNVTFRCDPISEHNRLYWYRQTLGQGPEFLTYFQNEAQLEKSRLLSDRFSAERPKGSFSTLEIQRTEQGDSAMYLCASSPRTGMTEAFFGQGTRLTVV.